These 25 T cell receptor beta chains share one sample of origin, sequenced in a study of shared clonotypes between healthy human individuals (dated by TCRdb to 2018 to 2021). The library was obtained by the immunoSEQ multiplex PCR assay. The table was pulled from immuneACCESS by TCRdb, which kept in-frame rearrangements only. Such tables lose some clones; where checked, under half of the loss comes from unresolved V genes, and the rest has no known cause. The sample profile shows about 770,000 clones; over 55% of them were found once. The ten largest clones capture around 1.8% of the sample. The specimen was memory CD4+ T cells sorted from blood. The cell subset or site label of this sample denotes: CD45RA-negative fraction. Source of these receptors: a woman in her 30s in good health.

The chain joins TRBV5-1 to TRBJ2-3; D perhaps matches TRBD2 (5 bases). The germline CDR1 and CDR2 sequences are SGHRS and YFSETQ. V lost 4 bases, J lost 0 bases, and 6 bases lay in between. CDR3 length: 13 residues. DNA of the CDR3: TGCGCCAGCAGCGAGCGGAGCACAGATACGCAGTATTTT. Translation gives CASSERSTDTQYF.

This chain uses TRBV14 with TRBJ2-1; D not certain. The germline V gene has CDR1 SGHDN and CDR2 FVKESK. The CDR3 has 16 residues. The V gene lost 0 bases and the J gene lost 3 bases, with 12 bases spanning the gap. For the CDR3, the DNA is TGTGCCAGCAGCCAAGAGGGCACAGCGCGCTACAATGAGCAGTTCTTC. Translating gives CASSQEGTARYNEQFF.

J is TRBJ2-6 and V is TRBV6-1; D is uncertain. The ends were cut back, 6 bases at V and 0 bases at J, with 9 bases in the middle. Germline-derived CDR1 and CDR2 are MNHNS and SASEGT. The CDR3 sequence is 15 residues long. The DNA of the CDR3 is TGTGCCAGCAGGAGACTGTTCTCTGGGGCCAACGTCCTGACTTTC. This gives the protein CASRRLFSGANVLTF.

The chain combines TRBV9 with TRBJ2-5; 11 bases match TRBD2. Losses at the gene ends were 3 bases for V and 5 bases for J; bases not matched to a gene: 3. This CDR3 is 14 amino acids long. Germline loops: CDR1 SGDLS, CDR2 YYNGEE. The DNA of the CDR3 is TGTGCCAGCAGCGCCACTAGCGGGAGTGAGACCCAGTACTTC. It is translated as CASSATSGSETQYF.

The chain combines TRBV18 with TRBJ2-2, with D tentatively TRBD2 (6 bases). This CDR3 region has 13 residues. The V and J ends lost 6 bases and 5 bases respectively, with 10 bases between them. Germline-derived CDR1 and CDR2 are KGHSH and LQKENI. CDR3: CASSTGETGELFF. The CDR3 DNA is TGTGCCAGCTCGACGGGAGAGACCGGGGAGCTGTTTTTT.

The CDR3 loop is CASSLGRPREGGYTF. The CDR3 bases are TGTGCCAGCAGCTTGGGACGGCCAAGGGAGGGCGGCTACACCTTC. The genes are TRBV5-5 and TRBJ1-2; no reliable D call. This CDR3 spans 15 amino acids. Between the trimmed V and J ends, which lost 0 bases and 8 bases, there was a span of 17 bases. Germline assignment: CDR1 SGHKS and CDR2 YYEKEE (reference sequence).

This clone was found once. The genes are TRBV6-6 and TRBJ1-3; unclear D gene. The CDR3 runs to 13 residues. V shed 9 bases and J shed 0 bases, with 9 bases lying between them. The V gene's germline CDR1 is MNHNY and CDR2 SVGAGI (reference sequence). This CDR3 reads CASYDSSGNTIYF. CDR3 coding DNA: TGTGCCAGTTATGATAGCTCTGGAAACACCATATATTTT.

This clone was detected a few times. The rearrangement joins TRBV6-5 to TRBJ2-1; unclear D gene. Trimming shortened V by 2 bases and J by 5 bases, and 13 bases separated the two germline ends. CDR1 MNHEY and CDR2 SVGAGI come from the germline V gene. The CDR3 sequence is 15 residues long. The CDR3 nucleotides are TGTGCCAGCAGTTACGGTCGGAACTGGGACAATGAGCAGTTCTTC. It codes for CASSYGRNWDNEQFF.

This clone was observed many times. V gene TRBV29-1 combines with J gene TRBJ1-1, with a tentative D call TRBD1 (5 bases). There are 14 residues in the CDR3. Trimming shortened V by 4 bases and J by 4 bases, and 16 bases separated the two germline ends. Per the germline V gene, CDR1 is SQVTM and CDR2 is ANQGSEA. The CDR3, as DNA: TGCAGCGTTGGACAGATCTTCGGTGGCACTGAAGCTTTCTTT. It is translated as CSVGQIFGGTEAFF.

This chain joins TRBV5-5 and TRBJ2-1; 11 bases align to TRBD2. The V and J ends lost 7 bases and 8 bases, in that order; junction bases with no gene match: 26. Germline V CDR1 and CDR2: SGHKS, YYEKEE (reference sequence). The CDR3 contains 20 residues. CDR3 sequence: CASAGRGDSPSLAGGHEQFF. CDR3 coding DNA: TGTGCCAGCGCAGGTCGGGGGGACTCCCCCTCATTAGCGGGAGGGCATGAGCAGTTCTTC.

The J gene is TRBJ1-1, the V gene TRBV30; D not resolved. The CDR3 consists of 12 residues. Trimming took off 1 base at V and 6 bases at J, with 9 bases between the two ends. CDR1 is GTSNPN, CDR2 SVGIG, per germline (reference sequence). DNA for the CDR3: TGTGCCTGGAGTGCCCCTGTAGCTGAAGCTTTCTTT. Residues: CAWSAPVAEAFF.

This clone was observed once. The chain recombines TRBV4-2 with TRBJ2-1, with 8 bases aligning to TRBD2. CDR1 is LGHNA and CDR2 is YNFKEQ in the germline V gene. V dropped 0 bases and J dropped 7; count of bases not matched to a gene: 14. CDR3 length equals 18 residues. CDR3 sequence: CASSQDLLRSGSKNEQFF. The CDR3 region has the DNA TGTGCCAGCAGCCAAGACCTACTTAGGAGCGGGAGTAAAAATGAGCAGTTCTTC.

The chain couples TRBV28 to TRBJ1-3, with 10 nucleotides matching TRBD1. V shed 4 bases and J 4 bases; nucleotides not matched to a gene: 4. The germline V gene has CDR1 MDHEN and CDR2 SYDVKM. The CDR3 extends over 15 amino acids. CDR3 in amino acids: CASSSGGQGGNTIYF. The CDR3 nucleotides read TGTGCCAGCAGTTCCGGGGGACAGGGGGGAAACACCATATATTTT.

V and J are TRBV7-8 and TRBJ1-1; 8 bases align to TRBD1. Germline V gene sequence: CDR1 SGHVS, CDR2 FQNEAQ. The junction had 7 bases not matched to a gene; V was cut back by 7 bases and J by 0 bases. The CDR3 has 15 amino acids. The CDR3 region has the DNA TGTGCCAGCATCACAGGGGGGGGGATGAACACTGAAGCTTTCTTT. Translating gives CASITGGGMNTEAFF.

This sequence joins TRBV6-1 and TRBJ2-1; TRBD1 aligns across 7 bases. V lost 6 bases, J lost 2 bases, and 7 bases stayed unmatched. The CDR3 contains 15 residues. CDR1 is MNHNS and CDR2 is SASEGT in the germline V gene. CDR3 protein: CASRRAGTAYNEQFF. Here the CDR3 DNA reads TGTGCCAGCAGACGTGCCGGGACAGCCTACAATGAGCAGTTCTTC.

The chain links TRBV18 to TRBJ2-5; D not certain. Trimming left V 3 bases short and J 8 bases short, with 7 bases between. CDR3 size: 11 residues. Per germline, CDR1 KGHSH and CDR2 LQKENI. The CDR3 bases are TGTGCCAGCTCACCCCGCAACACCCAGTACTTC. This gives the protein CASSPRNTQYF.

The chain joins TRBV5-1 to TRBJ1-1; maybe TRBD1 (6 bases). The ends were cut back, 0 bases at V and 1 base at J, with 10 bases in the middle. The CDR3 sequence is 15 residues long. Looked up from germline, CDR1 is SGHRS and CDR2 is YFSETQ. CDR3: CASSLGQVENTEAFF. The CDR3 DNA sequence: TGCGCCAGCAGCTTGGGACAGGTCGAGAACACTGAAGCTTTCTTT.

V is TRBV7-9 and J is TRBJ1-1; TRBD1 might be the D (5 bases). The CDR3 has 12 amino acids. The germline CDR1 and CDR2 sequences are SEHNR and FQNEAQ (reference sequence). V shed 3 bases and J shed 4 bases, with 6 bases lying between them. CDR3 DNA: TGTGCCAGCAGCTTGACAGTCACTGAAGCTTTCTTT. This sequence encodes CASSLTVTEAFF.

In this sample, this clone turned up a few times. V is TRBV7-2 and J is TRBJ2-5; unclear D gene. The germline V gene encodes CDR1 SGHTA and CDR2 FQGNSA. The CDR3 is made up of 13 amino acids. The V gene lost 2 bases and the J gene lost 5 bases, with 9 bases spanning the gap. CDR3 amino acids: CASSLQAWETQYF. CDR3 sequence (DNA): TGTGCCAGCAGCTTACAGGCCTGGGAGACCCAGTACTTC.

The CDR3, as DNA: TGTGCCACCAGCTTGGGACAGGGAGGAAATCAGCCCCAGCATTTT. This translates into CATSLGQGGNQPQHF. The V gene is TRBV15, the J gene TRBJ1-5; 9 bases align to TRBD1. Trimming removed 5 bases from V and 4 bases from J; junction bases left unmatched: 6. The CDR3 has 15 residues. Germline V gene sequence: CDR1 LNHNV, CDR2 YYDKDF (reference sequence).

This clone was detected ten times or more. The same CDR3 arises from other DNA sequences in this sample as well. The chain combines TRBV19 with TRBJ2-3, with D perhaps matching TRBD1 (6 bases). Germline CDR1 LNHDA, CDR2 SQIVND (reference sequence). V shed 2 bases and J shed 6 bases, with 9 bases lying between them. The CDR3 spans 13 residues. The CDR3 sequence is CASSIPRGDTQYF. CDR3 in DNA: TGTGCCAGTAGTATACCCAGGGGTGATACGCAGTATTTT.

This clone has only a few counts. The genes are TRBV28 and TRBJ2-7, with 10 bases fitting TRBD2. V dropped 3 bases and J dropped 4; count of bases not matched to a gene: 3. This CDR3 spans 14 amino acids. CDR1 and CDR2 from the germline V gene are MDHEN and SYDVKM. For the CDR3, the DNA is TGTGCCAGCAGTTTTAGCGGGAGGTTATACGAGCAGTACTTC. This gives the protein CASSFSGRLYEQYF.

The rearrangement joins TRBV19 to TRBJ1-1; 7 bases line up with TRBD1. The germline V gene has CDR1 LNHDA and CDR2 SQIVND (reference sequence). The CDR3 has 13 amino acids. V dropped 8 bases and J dropped 4; count of bases not matched to a gene: 7. DNA of the CDR3: TGTGCCAGTTTGGGGACAGAGGGCACTGAAGCTTTCTTT. Translation gives CASLGTEGTEAFF.

With regard to this clone: Just one base apart from a much larger clone, this may be a read error. The chain recombines TRBV2 with TRBJ2-7; D gene ambiguous. V gave up 4 bases and J gave up 2 bases, with 6 bases separating them. This CDR3 has 12 residues. Germline lookup yields CDR1 SNHLY and CDR2 FYNNEI. Here the CDR3 reads CASSAQTYEQYF. The CDR3 DNA sequence: TGTGCCAGCAGTGCGCAGACCTACGAGCAGTACTTC.

This clone was recorded only once. The genes are TRBV4-1 and TRBJ2-6; D is ambiguous. CDR1 and CDR2 (germline): MGHRA, YSYEKL. This CDR3 is built from 16 residues. The germline V and J ends were trimmed by 1 base and 4 bases, with 11 bases remaining between them. In nucleotides, the CDR3 is TGCGCCAGCAGCCAAGTTAGTTACCCGGGGGCCAACGTCCTGACTTTC. It is translated as CASSQVSYPGANVLTF.